Given below is one T cell receptor (beta chain) in context. The sample is drawn from a study of T-cell memory formation after mild COVID-19. As for the study in general: Across donors, TCR clusters were largely donor specific.

5'RACE with constant-segment primers built TCRalpha and TCRbeta cDNA libraries with UMIs. TCRdb passed the 5' RACE reads through MiXCR, listing each CDR3 protein once. This sample has fewer than 650,000 distinct CDR3 sequences; about 20% occur once, and the top ten carry approximately 8.4%. Trimming removed 7 bases from V and 3 bases from J, with 18 bases in between. CDR3 length equals 16 residues. Germline assignment: CDR1 MGHRA and CDR2 YSYEKL. Sequencing was performed on PBMCs or a T cell subset sorted from them (not recorded which). This TCR was sampled from an adult woman who had mild COVID-19 (a few samples of this study predate the infection). Cell type and time point are not known. The chain joins TRBV4-1 to TRBJ1-4; a possible D gene is TRBD1 (6 bases). In DNA form, the CDR3 reads TGCGCCAGCACCCTGCCGGGTCGGGGGCCTAATGAAAAACTGTTTTTT. The encoded protein is CASTLPGRGPNEKLFF.